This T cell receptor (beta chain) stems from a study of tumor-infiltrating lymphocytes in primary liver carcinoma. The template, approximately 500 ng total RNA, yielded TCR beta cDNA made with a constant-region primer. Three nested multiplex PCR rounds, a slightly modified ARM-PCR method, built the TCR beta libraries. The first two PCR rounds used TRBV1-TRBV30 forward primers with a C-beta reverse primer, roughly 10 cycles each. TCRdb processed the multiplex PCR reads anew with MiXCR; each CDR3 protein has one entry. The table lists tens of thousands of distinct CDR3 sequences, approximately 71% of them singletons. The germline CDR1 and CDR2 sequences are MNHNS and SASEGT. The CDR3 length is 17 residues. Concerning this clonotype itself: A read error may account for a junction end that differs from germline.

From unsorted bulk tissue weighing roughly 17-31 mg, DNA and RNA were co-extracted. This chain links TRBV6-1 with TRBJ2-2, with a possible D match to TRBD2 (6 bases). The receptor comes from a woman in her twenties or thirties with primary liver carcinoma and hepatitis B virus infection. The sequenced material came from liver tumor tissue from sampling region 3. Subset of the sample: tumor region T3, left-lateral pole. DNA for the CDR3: TGTGCCAGCGGCGAGGACACCCAAGCTTGGAACACCCGGGAGCTGTTCTTT. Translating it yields CASGEDTQAWNTRELFF.